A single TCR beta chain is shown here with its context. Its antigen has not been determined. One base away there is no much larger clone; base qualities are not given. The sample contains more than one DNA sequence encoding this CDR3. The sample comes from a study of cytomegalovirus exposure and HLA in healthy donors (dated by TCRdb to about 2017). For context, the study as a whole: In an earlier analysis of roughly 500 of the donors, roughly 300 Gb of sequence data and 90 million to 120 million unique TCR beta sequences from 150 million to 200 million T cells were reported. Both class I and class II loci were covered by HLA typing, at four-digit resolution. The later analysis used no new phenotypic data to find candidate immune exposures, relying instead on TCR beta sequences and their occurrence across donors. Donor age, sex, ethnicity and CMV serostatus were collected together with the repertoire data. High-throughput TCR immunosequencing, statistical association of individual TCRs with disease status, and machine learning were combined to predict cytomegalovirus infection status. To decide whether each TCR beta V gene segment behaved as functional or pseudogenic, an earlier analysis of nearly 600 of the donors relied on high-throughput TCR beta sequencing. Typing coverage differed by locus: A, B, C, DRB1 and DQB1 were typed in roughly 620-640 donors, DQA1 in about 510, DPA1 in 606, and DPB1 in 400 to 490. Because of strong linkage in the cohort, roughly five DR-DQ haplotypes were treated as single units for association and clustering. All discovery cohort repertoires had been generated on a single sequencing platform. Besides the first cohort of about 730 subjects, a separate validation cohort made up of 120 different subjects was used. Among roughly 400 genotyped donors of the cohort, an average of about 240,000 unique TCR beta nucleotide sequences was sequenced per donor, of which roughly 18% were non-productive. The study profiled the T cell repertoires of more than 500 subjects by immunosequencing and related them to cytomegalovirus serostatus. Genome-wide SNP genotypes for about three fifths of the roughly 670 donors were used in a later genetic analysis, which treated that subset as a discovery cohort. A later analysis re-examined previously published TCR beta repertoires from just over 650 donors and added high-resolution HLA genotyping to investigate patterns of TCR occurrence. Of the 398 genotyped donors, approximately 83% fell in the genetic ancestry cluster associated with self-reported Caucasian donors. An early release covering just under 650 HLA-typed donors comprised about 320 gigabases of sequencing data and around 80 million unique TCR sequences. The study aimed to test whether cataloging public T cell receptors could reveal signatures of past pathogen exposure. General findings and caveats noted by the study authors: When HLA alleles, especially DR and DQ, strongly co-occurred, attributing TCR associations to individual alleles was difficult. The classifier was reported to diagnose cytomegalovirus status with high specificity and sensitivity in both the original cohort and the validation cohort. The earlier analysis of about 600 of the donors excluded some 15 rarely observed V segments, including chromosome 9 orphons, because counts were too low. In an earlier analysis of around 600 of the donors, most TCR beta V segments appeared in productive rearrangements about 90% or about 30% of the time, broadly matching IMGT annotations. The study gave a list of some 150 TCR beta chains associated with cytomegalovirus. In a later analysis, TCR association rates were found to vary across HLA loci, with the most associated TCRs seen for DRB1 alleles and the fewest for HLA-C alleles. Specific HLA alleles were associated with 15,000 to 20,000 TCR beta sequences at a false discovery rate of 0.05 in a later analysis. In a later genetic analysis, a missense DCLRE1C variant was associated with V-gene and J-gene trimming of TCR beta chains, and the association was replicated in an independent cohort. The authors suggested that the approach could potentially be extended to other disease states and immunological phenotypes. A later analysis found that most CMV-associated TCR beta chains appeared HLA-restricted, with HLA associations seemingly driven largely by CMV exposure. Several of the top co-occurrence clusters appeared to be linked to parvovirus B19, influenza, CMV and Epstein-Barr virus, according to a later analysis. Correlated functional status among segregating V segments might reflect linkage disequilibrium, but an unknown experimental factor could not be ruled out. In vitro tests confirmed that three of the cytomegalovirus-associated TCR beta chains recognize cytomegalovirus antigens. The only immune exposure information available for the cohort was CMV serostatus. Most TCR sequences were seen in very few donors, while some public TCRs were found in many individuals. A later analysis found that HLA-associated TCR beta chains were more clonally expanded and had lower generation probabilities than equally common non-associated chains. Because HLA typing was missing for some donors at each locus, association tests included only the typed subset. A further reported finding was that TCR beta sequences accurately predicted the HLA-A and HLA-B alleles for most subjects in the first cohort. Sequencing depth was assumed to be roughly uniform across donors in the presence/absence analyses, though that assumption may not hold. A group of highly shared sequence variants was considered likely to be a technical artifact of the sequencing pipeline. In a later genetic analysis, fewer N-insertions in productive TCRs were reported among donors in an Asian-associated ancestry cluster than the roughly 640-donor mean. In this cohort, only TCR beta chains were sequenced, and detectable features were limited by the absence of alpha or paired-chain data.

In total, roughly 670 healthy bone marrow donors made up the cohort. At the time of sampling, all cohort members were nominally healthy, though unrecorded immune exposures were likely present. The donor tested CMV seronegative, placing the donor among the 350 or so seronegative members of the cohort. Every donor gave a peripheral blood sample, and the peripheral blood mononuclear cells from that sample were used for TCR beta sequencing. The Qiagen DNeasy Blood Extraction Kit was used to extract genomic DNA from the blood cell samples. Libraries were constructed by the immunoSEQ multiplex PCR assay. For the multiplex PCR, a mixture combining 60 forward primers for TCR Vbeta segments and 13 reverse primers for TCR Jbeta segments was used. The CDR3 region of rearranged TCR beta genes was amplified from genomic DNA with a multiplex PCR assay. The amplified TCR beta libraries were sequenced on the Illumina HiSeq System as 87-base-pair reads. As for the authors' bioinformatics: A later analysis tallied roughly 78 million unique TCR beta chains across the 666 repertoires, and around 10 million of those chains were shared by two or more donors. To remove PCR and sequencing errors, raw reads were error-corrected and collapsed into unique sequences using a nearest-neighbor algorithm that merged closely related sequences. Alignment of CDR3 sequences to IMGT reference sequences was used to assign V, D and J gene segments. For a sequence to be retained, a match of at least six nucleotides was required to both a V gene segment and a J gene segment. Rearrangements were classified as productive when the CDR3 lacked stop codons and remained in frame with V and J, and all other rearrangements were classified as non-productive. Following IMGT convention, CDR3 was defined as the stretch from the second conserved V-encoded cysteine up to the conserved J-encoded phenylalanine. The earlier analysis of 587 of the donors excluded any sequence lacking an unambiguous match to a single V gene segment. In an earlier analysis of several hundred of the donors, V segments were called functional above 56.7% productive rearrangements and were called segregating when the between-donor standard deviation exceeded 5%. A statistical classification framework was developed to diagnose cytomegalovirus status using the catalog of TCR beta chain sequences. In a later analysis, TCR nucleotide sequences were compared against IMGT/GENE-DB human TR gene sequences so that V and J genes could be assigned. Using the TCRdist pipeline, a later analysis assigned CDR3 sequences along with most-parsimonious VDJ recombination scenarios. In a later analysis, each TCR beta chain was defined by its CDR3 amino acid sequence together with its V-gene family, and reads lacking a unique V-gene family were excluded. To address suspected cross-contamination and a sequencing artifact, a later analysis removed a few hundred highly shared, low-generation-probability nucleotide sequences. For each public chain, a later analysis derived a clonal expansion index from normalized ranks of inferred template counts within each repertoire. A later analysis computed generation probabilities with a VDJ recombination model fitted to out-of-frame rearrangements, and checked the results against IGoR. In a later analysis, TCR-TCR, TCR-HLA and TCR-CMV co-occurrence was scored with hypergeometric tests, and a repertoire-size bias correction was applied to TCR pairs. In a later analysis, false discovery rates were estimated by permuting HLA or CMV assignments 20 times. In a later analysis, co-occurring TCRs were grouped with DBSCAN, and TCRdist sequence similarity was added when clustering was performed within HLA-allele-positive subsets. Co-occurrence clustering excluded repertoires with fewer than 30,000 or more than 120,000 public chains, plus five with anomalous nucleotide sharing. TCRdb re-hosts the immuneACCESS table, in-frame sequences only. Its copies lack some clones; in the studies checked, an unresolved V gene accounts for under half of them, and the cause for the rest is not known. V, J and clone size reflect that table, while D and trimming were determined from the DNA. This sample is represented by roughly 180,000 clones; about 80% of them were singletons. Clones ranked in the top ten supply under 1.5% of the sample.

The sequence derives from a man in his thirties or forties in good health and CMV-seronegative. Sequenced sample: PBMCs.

The CDR3 sequence is CASSSDRNTEAFF. The sequenced DNA: TGTGCCAGCAGCTCAGACAGGAACACTGAAGCTTTCTTT. This receptor chain uses TRBV11-2 and TRBJ1-1; D gene: possibly TRBD1, on 5 matching bases. Its CDR3 holds 13 amino acids, cysteine through phenylalanine. Only the CDR3 part of the read is kept: 39 bases, read in frame from the first base. Reading the germline V gene gives CDR1 SGHAT and CDR2 FQNNGV. Between the V and J ends, shortened by 4 bases and 1 base respectively, the junction contains 7 bases.